The rows below give T cell receptor beta chains drawn from one sample of a study of T cells after yellow fever vaccination. TCRdb reanalysed the 5' RACE reads using MiXCR and keeps one entry per CDR3 protein. The sample contains 150,000 to 200,000 distinct CDR3 sequences, roughly a tenth of which appear only once. This sample comprised CD8+ T cells sorted from PBMCs, obtained 45 days after the yellow fever booster vaccination. The receptors shown here come from a man younger than 35 who received the YFV17D yellow fever vaccine. CDR3s include the opening cysteine and the closing phenylalanine or tryptophan. A D gene is named only where the DNA matches it firmly. Clone sizes are given selectively: once, few, many, or a class where the clone is expanded.

j_gene: TRBJ2-3; abundance: .; v_gene: TRBV6-2/TRBV6-3; d_gene: .; CDR3nt: TGTGCCAGCAGGAAGACTACAGATACGCAGTATTTT; CDR3aa: CASRKTTDTQYF
j_gene: TRBJ2-3; abundance: .; v_gene: TRBV5-5; d_gene: .; CDR3nt: TGTGCCAGCAGCTTCGATCTAGCCCCAGATACGCAGTATTTT; CDR3aa: CASSFDLAPDTQYF
j_gene: TRBJ2-6; abundance: few; v_gene: TRBV19; d_gene: .; CDR3nt: TGTGCCAGTAGTATTTTGGGGGTCGGGGCCAACGTCCTGACTTTC; CDR3aa: CASSILGVGANVLTF
j_gene: TRBJ1-5; abundance: few; v_gene: TRBV6-1; d_gene: .; CDR3nt: TGTGCCAGCAGTGAACGGAAAGAAGCTTATAGCAATCAGCCCCAGCATTTT; CDR3aa: CASSERKEAYSNQPQHF
j_gene: TRBJ2-1; abundance: few; v_gene: TRBV7-2; d_gene: .; CDR3nt: TGTGCCAGCAGCTTAGACTTAGGGTCCCCCTCCTACAATGAGCAGTTCTTC; CDR3aa: CASSLDLGSPSYNEQFF
j_gene: TRBJ1-1; abundance: .; v_gene: TRBV30; d_gene: .; CDR3nt: TGTGCCTGGACTCGGGATACTGAAGCTTTCTTT; CDR3aa: CAWTRDTEAFF
j_gene: TRBJ2-7; abundance: .; v_gene: TRBV7-6; d_gene: TRBD2; CDR3nt: TGTGCCAGCAGCCCTGGGCGGGGGGACTCCTACGAGCAGTACTTC; CDR3aa: CASSPGRGDSYEQYF
j_gene: TRBJ2-7; abundance: .; v_gene: TRBV7-9; d_gene: .; CDR3nt: TGTGCCAGCAGCTTAGTCCCCGGCAGGTCGTACGAGCAGTACTTC; CDR3aa: CASSLVPGRSYEQYF
j_gene: TRBJ2-3; abundance: many; v_gene: TRBV5-1; d_gene: .; CDR3nt: TGCGCCAGCAGCTTGGGGGGCGGATTCGGCACAGATACGCAGTATTTT; CDR3aa: CASSLGGGFGTDTQYF
j_gene: TRBJ2-3; abundance: .; v_gene: TRBV12-3/TRBV12-4; d_gene: TRBD2; CDR3nt: TGTGCCAGCAGTTTAGAAGGACTAGCGGGGGGTCCAGATACGCAGTATTTT; CDR3aa: CASSLEGLAGGPDTQYF
j_gene: TRBJ2-7; abundance: few; v_gene: TRBV11-2; d_gene: .; CDR3nt: TGTGCCAGCAGCTTATACGGGTACGAGCAGTACTTC; CDR3aa: CASSLYGYEQYF
j_gene: TRBJ2-3; abundance: few; v_gene: TRBV4-1; d_gene: .; CDR3nt: TGCGCCAGCAGCCAGCGGTATAGAGGTTCTAGCACAGATACGCAGTATTTT; CDR3aa: CASSQRYRGSSTDTQYF
j_gene: TRBJ2-1; abundance: many; v_gene: TRBV27; d_gene: TRBD2; CDR3nt: TGTGCCAGCAAAATCGGCGGGGGGGATTTCAATGAGCAGTTCTTC; CDR3aa: CASKIGGGDFNEQFF
j_gene: TRBJ1-1; abundance: few; v_gene: TRBV4-1; d_gene: .; CDR3nt: TGCGCCAGCAGCCATCGCCGGGGGACGGGAGCTGAAGCTTTCTTT; CDR3aa: CASSHRRGTGAEAFF
j_gene: TRBJ1-2; abundance: .; v_gene: TRBV13; d_gene: TRBD1; CDR3nt: TGTGCCAGCGCCGGGAACAGGGGCCGCGAGATCGGCTACACCTTC; CDR3aa: CASAGNRGREIGYTF
j_gene: TRBJ2-3; abundance: few; v_gene: TRBV27; d_gene: TRBD2; CDR3nt: TGTGCCAGCAGCGACTTGGAGCGGGGGTCATCAGATACGCAGTATTTT; CDR3aa: CASSDLERGSSDTQYF
j_gene: TRBJ2-2; abundance: many; v_gene: TRBV15; d_gene: .; CDR3nt: TGTGCCACCAGCAGAGTTGGGGGTAGTACCGGGGAGCTGTTTTTT; CDR3aa: CATSRVGGSTGELFF
j_gene: TRBJ2-3; abundance: .; v_gene: TRBV5-1; d_gene: TRBD2; CDR3nt: TGCGCCAGCAGCTTGGGGCTAGCGGGGGTGAAAGATACGCAGTATTTT; CDR3aa: CASSLGLAGVKDTQYF
j_gene: TRBJ1-2; abundance: .; v_gene: TRBV24-1; d_gene: TRBD1; CDR3nt: TGTGCCACCATCTTAGGGGGCTCCCTACACTATGGCTACACCTTC; CDR3aa: CATILGGSLHYGYTF
j_gene: TRBJ2-5; abundance: many; v_gene: TRBV14; d_gene: .; CDR3nt: TGTGCCAGCAGCCAAATAGGGGAGACCCAGTACTTC; CDR3aa: CASSQIGETQYF
j_gene: TRBJ1-1; abundance: many; v_gene: TRBV7-9; d_gene: TRBD1; CDR3nt: TGTGCCAGCAGCTCATTTGCTACAGGGGACACTGAAGCTTTCTTT; CDR3aa: CASSSFATGDTEAFF
j_gene: TRBJ1-2; abundance: .; v_gene: TRBV19; d_gene: TRBD1; CDR3nt: TGTGCCAGTAGCCTTATTGGACGGACAGGTGCTCACTATGGCTACACCTTC; CDR3aa: CASSLIGRTGAHYGYTF
j_gene: TRBJ2-1; abundance: many; v_gene: TRBV7-2; d_gene: .; CDR3nt: TGTGCCAGCCGGGGGTCTTACAATGAGCAGTTCTTC; CDR3aa: CASRGSYNEQFF
j_gene: TRBJ1-1; abundance: few; v_gene: TRBV7-9; d_gene: .; CDR3nt: TGTGCCAGCAGCTTGGACAGACGGGAGGCTTTCTTT; CDR3aa: CASSLDRREAFF